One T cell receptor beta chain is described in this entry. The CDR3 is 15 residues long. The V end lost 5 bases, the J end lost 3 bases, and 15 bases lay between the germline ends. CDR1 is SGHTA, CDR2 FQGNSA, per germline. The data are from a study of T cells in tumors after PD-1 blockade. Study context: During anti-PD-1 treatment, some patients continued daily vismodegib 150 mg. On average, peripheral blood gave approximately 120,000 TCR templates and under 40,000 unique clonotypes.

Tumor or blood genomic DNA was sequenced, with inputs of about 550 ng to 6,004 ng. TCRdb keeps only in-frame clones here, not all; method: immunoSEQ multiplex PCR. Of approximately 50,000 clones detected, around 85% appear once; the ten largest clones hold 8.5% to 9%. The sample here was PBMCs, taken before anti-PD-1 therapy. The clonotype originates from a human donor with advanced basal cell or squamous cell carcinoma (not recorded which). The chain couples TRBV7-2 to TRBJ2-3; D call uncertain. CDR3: CASSQTWSGTDTQYF. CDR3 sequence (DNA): TGTGCCAGCAGCCAGACGTGGAGTGGGACAGATACGCAGTATTTT.